The sequence of this T cell receptor (beta chain) was determined in a study of OX40 agonist ivuxolimab in advanced cancers. Looking at the study overall: Patients' therapy was ivuxolimab, an antibody that acts as an agonist of OX40 (CD134).

Details on this clone: Distinct nucleotide sequences in the sample also encode this CDR3.

Libraries were prepared by immunoSEQ multiplex PCR; TCRdb keeps only in-frame clonotypes and omits some of them. The data show fewer than 75,000 clones, 80% to 90% seen once. The CDR3 is 12 amino acids. V gave up 5 bases and J gave up 0 bases, with 3 bases separating them. Per the germline V gene, CDR1 is MNHNY and CDR2 is SVGAGI (reference sequence). The origin of this receptor is an adult with an advanced solid tumor such as melanoma, head and neck, liver or kidney cancer. The chain carries TRBV6-6 and TRBJ2-3; no definite D call. The source material was CD4+ or CD8+ T cells sorted from blood, sampled in a trial of the OX40 agonist ivuxolimab. CDR3 region: CASSPSTDTQYF. CDR3 DNA: TGTGCCAGCAGTCCCAGCACAGATACGCAGTATTTT.